This entry lists 27 T cell receptor beta chains sequenced from one sample in a study of shared clonotypes between healthy human individuals. Repertoires were generated with immunoSEQ multiplex PCR, while TCRdb's copy carries only in-frame clones and drops some. The repertoire has some 1 million clones, about 77% of them found once; the top ten carry about 1.5%. Sequenced: memory CD4+ T cells sorted from blood. As for subset: CD45RA-negative fraction. The source of these receptors is a man aged 18 to 35 in good health.

To note about this clone: The same CDR3 can be traced to other DNA sequences in this sample. The V gene is TRBV7-2, the J gene TRBJ2-3; D gene unclear. Trimming removed 1 base from V and 2 bases from J, with 4 bases in between. The length of the CDR3 is 13 residues. Germline V gene lookup returns CDR1 SGHTA and CDR2 FQGNSA. CDR3 in amino acids: CASSLGPTDTQYF. CDR3 in DNA: TGTGCCAGCAGCTTAGGTCCCACAGATACGCAGTATTTT.

In its sample, this clone was seen a few times. V is TRBV19 and J is TRBJ1-2, with 7 bases fitting TRBD1. Per the germline V gene, CDR1 is LNHDA and CDR2 is SQIVND (reference sequence). There are 14 residues in the CDR3. J was trimmed by 0 bases and V by 6 bases; bases with no gene match: 4. In nucleotides, the CDR3 is TGTGCCAGTAGGTTGGGACAGACTAACTATGGCTACACCTTC. Its protein is CASRLGQTNYGYTF.

The chain is built from TRBV7-9 and TRBJ2-6; the D is unclear. Germline CDR1 SEHNR, CDR2 FQNEAQ (reference sequence). The CDR3 has 12 amino acids. V was cut by 1 base and J by 6 bases, with 1 base left in between. The chain's CDR3 is CASSLEANVLTF. The CDR3 DNA is TGTGCCAGCAGCTTAGAGGCCAACGTCCTGACTTTC.

The J gene is TRBJ2-3, the V gene TRBV5-1; TRBD2 agrees at 12 bases. V dropped 2 bases and J dropped 2; count of bases not matched to a gene: 6. The CDR3 loop spans 17 amino acids. CDR1 and CDR2 (germline): SGHRS, YFSETQ. CDR3 region: CASSFRSSGRATDTQYF. The CDR3, as DNA: TGCGCCAGCAGCTTTCGATCTAGCGGGAGGGCCACAGATACGCAGTATTTT.

This clone is a singleton in its sample. The CDR3 sequence: CATSRDPGGTDTQYF. The CDR3 nucleotides read TGTGCCACCAGCAGAGACCCAGGGGGCACAGATACGCAGTATTTT. The chain combines TRBV15 with TRBJ2-3, with a possible D match to TRBD1 (6 bases). V was trimmed by 0 bases and J by 1 base, leaving 8 bases between them. This CDR3 region has 15 residues. Germline-derived CDR1 and CDR2 are LNHNV and YYDKDF (reference sequence).

The chain recombines TRBV28 with TRBJ2-3, with TRBD2 identical over 8 bases. With V trimmed by 8 bases and J by 6 bases, 13 bases remained unmatched. CDR1 is MDHEN and CDR2 is SYDVKM in the germline V gene. The CDR3 is 15 amino acids. In DNA form, the CDR3 reads TGTGCCAGCGGGGGATTCGCGGGGGGTCTGGATACGCAGTATTTT. Translation gives CASGGFAGGLDTQYF.

V gene TRBV20-1 combines with J gene TRBJ1-1; D perhaps matches TRBD1 (6 bases). Trimming shortened V by 7 bases and J by 5 bases, and 11 bases separated the two germline ends. Germline loops: CDR1 DFQATT, CDR2 SNEGSKA (reference sequence). The CDR3 sequence is 11 residues long. The DNA of the CDR3 is TGCAGTGTCACAGGGCGGACTGAAGCTTTCTTT. It specifies CSVTGRTEAFF.

Comment on this clone: The same CDR3 arises from other DNA sequences in this sample as well. This chain uses TRBV11-2 with TRBJ2-7; D not resolved. The CDR3 contains 11 residues. Per the germline V gene, CDR1 is SGHAT and CDR2 is FQNNGV. Trimming removed 5 bases from V and 3 bases from J, with 5 bases in between. The DNA of the CDR3 is TGTGCCAGCAGCCCCGGCTACGAGCAGTACTTC. It encodes CASSPGYEQYF.

This clone showed up just a few times. This chain connects TRBV7-3 to TRBJ2-2; no clear D. Per the germline V gene, CDR1 is SGHTA and CDR2 is FQGTGA. CDR3 size: 15 residues. The germline V and J ends were trimmed by 3 bases and 0 bases, with 8 bases remaining between them. DNA of the CDR3: TGTGCCAGCAGCTTCCAGGCACCGAACACCGGGGAGCTGTTTTTT. It yields the protein CASSFQAPNTGELFF.

The genes are TRBV5-1 and TRBJ2-5; TRBD2 aligns across 8 bases. This CDR3 is built from 14 residues. Germline V gives CDR1 SGHRS, CDR2 YFSETQ. With V trimmed by 4 bases and J by 7 bases, 9 bases remained unmatched. The CDR3 spells CASSQGLVLGTQYF. DNA for the CDR3: TGCGCCAGCAGCCAGGGACTAGTTCTCGGGACCCAGTACTTC.

The J gene is TRBJ2-4, the V gene TRBV4-3; maybe TRBD1 (6 bases). Trimming removed 1 base at V and 10 bases at J, with 11 bases between. This CDR3 is built from 13 residues. From germline, CDR1 is LGHNA and CDR2 YSLEER. The CDR3 region has the DNA TGCGCCAGCAGCCAAGGGGTCCAGGGGATTCAGTACTTC. Encoded protein: CASSQGVQGIQYF.

The chain is built from TRBV5-8 and TRBJ1-2; no clear D. Per germline, CDR1 SGHTS and CDR2 YDEGEE. Trimming removed 4 bases from V and 4 bases from J, with 17 bases in between. The CDR3 has 15 amino acids. Here the CDR3 DNA reads TGTGCCAGCAGCCCGATATGGGGTGGGAGCTATGGCTACACCTTC. Protein: CASSPIWGGSYGYTF.

The chain uses TRBV29-1 and TRBJ1-2, with a possible D match to TRBD1 (5 bases). This CDR3 spans 13 amino acids. Germline V CDR1 and CDR2: SQVTM, ANQGSEA. V was shortened by 7 bases and J by 8 bases, with 20 bases between the two germline ends. The CDR3 sequence: CSAAGSGTEGYTF. The CDR3 DNA sequence: TGCAGCGCCGCTGGCTCGGGGACTGAAGGCTACACCTTC.

Worth noting for this clone: One junction end disagrees with the germline gene, perhaps due to a read error. The chain couples TRBV7-7 to TRBJ2-6; D is ambiguous. CDR1 SSHAT and CDR2 FNYEAQ come from the germline V gene (reference sequence). This CDR3 contains 16 residues. The CDR3 spells CASSLGSSSGANVLTF. CDR3 nucleotides: TGTGCTAGCAGCTTGGGCTCCAGCTCTGGGGCCAACGTCCTGACTTTC. The full variable domain, with the rest looked up from reference TRBV7-7 and TRBJ2-6, is GAGVSQSPRYKVTKRGQDVTLRCDPISSHATLYWYQQALGQGPEFLTYFNYEAQPDKSGLPSDRFSAERPEGSISTLTIQRTEQRDSAMYRCASSLGSSSGANVLTFGAGSRLTVL.

This chain joins TRBV29-1 and TRBJ1-3, with D maybe TRBD1 (6 bases). Germline V gene sequence: CDR1 SQVTM, CDR2 ANQGSEA. Trimming removed 5 bases at V and 4 bases at J, with 18 bases between. The length of the CDR3 is 15 residues. This CDR3 reads CSVSAGQGQGNTIYF. The CDR3 DNA is TGCAGCGTTTCAGCTGGGCAGGGGCAGGGAAACACCATATATTTT.

CDR3 in amino acids: CASSLDFGFYGYTF. In DNA, the CDR3 is TGTGCCAGCAGCTTAGATTTCGGGTTCTATGGCTACACCTTC. This chain joins TRBV11-2 and TRBJ1-2; D is ambiguous. Germline V gene sequence: CDR1 SGHAT, CDR2 FQNNGV. Trimming shortened V by 0 bases and J by 4 bases, and 9 bases separated the two germline ends. The CDR3 is made up of 14 amino acids.

This clone has more than one count but fewer than ten. For the CDR3, the DNA is TGTGCCAGCACCTGGGACAGGGTAAATCAGCCCCAGCATTTT. Protein product: CASTWDRVNQPQHF. The rearrangement joins TRBV6-1 to TRBJ1-5; 9 bases match TRBD1. The length of the CDR3 is 14 residues. Losses at the gene ends were 7 bases for V and 4 bases for J; bases not matched to a gene: 5. Germline lookup yields CDR1 MNHNS and CDR2 SASEGT.

This rearrangement joins TRBV6-5 to TRBJ2-3, with a tentative D call TRBD2 (6 bases). The germline V and J ends were trimmed by 6 bases and 5 bases, with 9 bases remaining between them. The V gene's germline CDR1 is MNHEY and CDR2 SVGAGI. The CDR3 runs to 12 residues. The CDR3 sequence: CASSPGVDTQYF. CDR3 nucleotide sequence: TGTGCCAGCAGCCCGGGGGTAGATACGCAGTATTTT.

This chain links TRBV18 with TRBJ2-7; D ambiguous. This CDR3 spans 11 amino acids. The ends were cut back, 2 bases at V and 6 bases at J, with 5 bases in the middle. The V gene's germline CDR1 is KGHSH and CDR2 LQKENI. In nucleotides, the CDR3 is TGTGCCAGCTCACCAAACGCCGAGCAGTACTTC. It specifies CASSPNAEQYF.

This clone has a single count. The same CDR3 also results from other DNA sequences found in this sample. V usage is TRBV18 and J usage is TRBJ1-4; D remains ambiguous. This CDR3 has 13 residues. V gave up 2 bases and J gave up 4 bases, with 5 bases separating them. The germline CDR1 and CDR2 sequences are KGHSH and LQKENI. This chain's CDR3 is CASSPGVNEKLFF. The CDR3 coding sequence is TGTGCCAGCTCACCAGGGGTTAATGAAAAACTGTTTTTT.

The CDR3 DNA sequence: TGTGCCAGCAGTTATTCGGGGGCCAGTCAGCCCCAGCATTTT. It encodes CASSYSGASQPQHF. The V call is TRBV6-5, the J call TRBJ1-5; perhaps TRBD1 as D (6 bases). The CDR3 extends over 14 amino acids. The V and J ends lost 3 bases and 6 bases respectively, with 12 bases between them. CDR1 is MNHEY, CDR2 SVGAGI, per germline.

In the case of this clone: Additional DNA sequences in this sample encode the identical CDR3. The chain recombines TRBV29-1 with TRBJ1-6, with D uncertain. Germline V CDR1 and CDR2: SQVTM, ANQGSEA. V dropped 6 bases and J dropped 5 bases, with 14 bases sitting between them. CDR3 size: 14 residues. CDR3 in amino acids: CSVERTGDNSPLHF. The CDR3 bases are TGCAGCGTCGAGCGGACTGGAGATAATTCACCCCTCCACTTT.

This chain connects TRBV6-6 to TRBJ2-3; 8 nucleotides match TRBD2. The ends lost 7 bases at V and 4 bases at J; junction bases unmatched: 7. This CDR3 is 14 amino acids long. The germline V gene encodes CDR1 MNHNY and CDR2 SVGAGI (reference sequence). DNA of the CDR3: TGTGCCAGCAAGCGGGAGCGAGGAGCAGATACGCAGTATTTT. It specifies CASKRERGADTQYF.

The chain uses TRBV7-2 and TRBJ1-5; D is perhaps TRBD1 (6 bases). This CDR3 region has 14 residues. Trimming shortened V by 5 bases and J by 5 bases, and 13 bases separated the two germline ends. The germline V gene has CDR1 SGHTA and CDR2 FQGNSA. The CDR3 region is CASSPLRGDQPQHF. CDR3 nucleotides: TGTGCCAGCAGCCCATTAAGGGGGGATCAGCCCCAGCATTTT.

The gene calls are TRBV6-1 and TRBJ2-7; D is unresolved. CDR1 is MNHNS, CDR2 SASEGT, per germline. This CDR3 has 12 residues. Trimming removed 2 bases at V and 3 bases at J, with 5 bases between. The CDR3 sequence is CASSETRYEQYF. CDR3 DNA sequence: TGTGCCAGCAGTGAAACTCGCTACGAGCAGTACTTC.

The chain combines TRBV10-1 with TRBJ2-7, with 9 bases matching TRBD1. CDR1 WNHNN and CDR2 SYGVQD come from the germline V gene (reference sequence). The CDR3 is 15 residues long. V dropped 3 bases and J dropped 6; count of bases not matched to a gene: 9. CDR3 amino acids: CASSDMWDRASEQYF. The CDR3 coding sequence is TGCGCCAGCAGTGATATGTGGGACAGGGCCAGCGAGCAGTACTTC.

The chain combines TRBV5-1 with TRBJ1-2, with D possibly being TRBD1 (6 bases). CDR3 length: 12 residues. Germline V gene data show CDR1 as SGHRS and CDR2 as YFSETQ. V was trimmed by 0 bases and J by 6 bases, leaving 6 bases between them. The CDR3 DNA reads TGCGCCAGCAGCTTGGCAGGGGATGGCTACACCTTC. It codes for CASSLAGDGYTF. The full variable domain, its missing parts supplied by reference TRBV5-1 and TRBJ1-2, is KAGVTQTPRYLIKTRGQQVTLSCSPISGHRSVSWYQQTPGQGLQFLFEYFSETQRNKGNFPGRFSGRQFSNSRSEMNVSTLELGDSALYLCASSLAGDGYTFGSGTRLTVV.